These 8 T cell receptor beta chains came from one sample sequenced in a study of technical replicates of blood from a handful of donors (TCRdb year 2017). Library construction relied on the immunoSEQ multiplex PCR assay. TCRdb's version of the immuneACCESS table is confined to in-frame rearrangements and falls short of the full clone set. An unresolved V gene accounts for under half of the shortfall where checked; the remainder is of unknown origin. The sample has approximately 95,000 clones on record, around 96% of them singletons. The ten largest clonotypes hold around 0.3% of the sample. The specimen was T cells isolated from PBMCs. The receptor source for this set is a human donor in good health.

This chain connects TRBV29-1 to TRBJ2-2; D is possibly TRBD2 (6 bases). Germline V CDR1 and CDR2: SQVTM, ANQGSEA. The CDR3 covers 14 residues. Trimming cost V 6 bases and J 3 bases, with 14 bases left between them. The CDR3 loop reads CSVWVERDTGELFF. The CDR3 region has the DNA TGCAGCGTCTGGGTGGAGCGGGACACCGGGGAGCTGTTTTTT.

This clone was observed once. This chain joins TRBV7-3 and TRBJ1-2; D not resolved. Germline values: CDR1 SGHTA, CDR2 FQGTGA. Trimming left V 1 base short and J 7 bases short, with 13 bases between. The CDR3 has 14 residues. CDR3 sequence (DNA): TGTGCCAGCAGCTTAAACCCAAACAGTGGTGGCTACACCTTC. Its translation is CASSLNPNSGGYTF.

The chain combines TRBV9 with TRBJ2-1; maybe TRBD1 (6 bases). Germline V gives CDR1 SGDLS, CDR2 YYNGEE. Trimming took off 0 bases at V and 4 bases at J, with 8 bases between the two ends. This CDR3 region has 14 residues. CDR3 sequence (DNA): TGTGCCAGCAGCGTAGGGGGGCGTTACAATGAGCAGTTCTTC. This codes for CASSVGGRYNEQFF.

In its sample, this clone was seen a few times. V gene TRBV4-1 combines with J gene TRBJ2-7; perhaps TRBD2 as D (6 bases). The CDR3 spans 15 residues. Between the trimmed V and J ends, which lost 0 bases and 2 bases, there was a span of 11 bases. The germline CDR1 and CDR2 sequences are MGHRA and YSYEKL. The CDR3: CASSQDNGGPYEQYF. The CDR3 DNA is TGCGCCAGCAGCCAAGATAACGGGGGACCCTACGAGCAGTACTTC.

V gene TRBV11-2 combines with J gene TRBJ1-4; 7 nucleotides match TRBD1. CDR1 is SGHAT and CDR2 is FQNNGV in the germline V gene. The length of the CDR3 is 17 residues. J gave up 0 bases and V 5 bases, and 9 bases lay outside the gene matches. The CDR3 DNA sequence: TGTGCCAGCAGCAAACAGGGGATTAGGGCAACTAATGAAAAACTGTTTTTT. Its translation: CASSKQGIRATNEKLFF.

V usage is TRBV7-2 and J usage is TRBJ2-7; 11 bases line up with TRBD2. The germline gives CDR1 SGHTA, CDR2 FQGNSA. CDR3 length equals 14 residues. Germline trimming cut 0 bases from V and 7 bases from J; bases unmatched to any gene: 2. This CDR3 reads CASSLALAGGEQYF. The CDR3 DNA reads as TGTGCCAGCAGCTTAGCATTAGCGGGAGGGGAGCAGTACTTC.

The J gene is TRBJ1-2, the V gene TRBV19, with TRBD1 matching 7 bases. The germline gives CDR1 LNHDA, CDR2 SQIVND (reference sequence). Trimming cost V 7 bases and J 3 bases; bases outside gene matches: 8. The CDR3 has 14 amino acids. CDR3 in DNA: TGTGCCAGTATCGGCAGGGGGGCAGACTATGGCTACACCTTC. This gives the protein CASIGRGADYGYTF. Drawing the rest from reference TRBV19 and TRBJ1-2, the complete variable domain is DGGITQSPKYLFRKEGQNVTLSCEQNLNHDAMYWYRQDPGQGLRLIYYSQIVNDFQKGDIAEGYSVSREKKESFPLTVTSAQKNPTAFYLCASIGRGADYGYTFGSGTRLTVV.

This sequence joins TRBV9 and TRBJ2-5; TRBD1 is a possible D gene (5 bases). The CDR3 contains 12 residues. CDR1 SGDLS and CDR2 YYNGEE come from the germline V gene. Trimming removed 0 bases from V and 7 bases from J, with 7 bases in between. The CDR3: CASSVDRGTQYF. In DNA, the CDR3 is TGTGCCAGCAGCGTAGATAGGGGGACCCAGTACTTC.